Below, 18 T cell receptor beta chains from the same sample are listed, as sequenced in a study of type 1 and type 2 diabetes patients. Amplification started from genomic DNA. A primer set of 30 forward and 13 reverse primers amplified the CDR3. TCRdb analysed the multiplex PCR reads with MiXCR anew, one entry per CDR3 protein. The sample yields fewer than 300,000 distinct CDR3 sequences, 47% seen once. What was sequenced was peripheral blood mononuclear cells (PBMCs). Receptor source: a man between 18 and 35 years old with type 2 diabetes.

This clonotype occurred a few times. V gene TRBV24-1 combines with J gene TRBJ2-5, with TRBD2 as a possible D gene (5 bases). The CDR3 runs 13 residues. V was pared by 4 bases and J by 9 bases, with 14 bases between. The germline CDR1 and CDR2 sequences are KGHDR and SFDVKD. CDR3 in amino acids: CATSENVPEAQYF. For the CDR3, the DNA is TGTGCCACCAGTGAAAACGTCCCGGAGGCCCAGTACTTC.

The chain couples TRBV28 to TRBJ2-3, with 8 bases fitting TRBD2. The CDR3 consists of 16 residues. Germline V lookup: CDR1 MDHEN, CDR2 SYDVKM. Germline trimming cut 6 bases from V and 0 bases from J; bases unmatched to any gene: 8. In nucleotides, the CDR3 is TGTGCCAGCAGCAGGACGGGGGGGTCGAGCACAGATACGCAGTATTTT. It codes for CASSRTGGSSTDTQYF. The variable domain in full, completed from reference TRBV28 and TRBJ2-3, reads DVKVTQSSRYLVKRTGEKVFLECVQDMDHENMFWYRQDPGLGLRLIYFSYDVKMKEKGDIPEGYSVSREKKERFSLILESASTNQTSMYLCASSRTGGSSTDTQYFGPGTRLTVL.

The J gene is TRBJ2-3, the V gene TRBV15; no reliable D call. The germline V and J ends were trimmed by 2 bases and 2 bases, with 8 bases remaining between them. CDR3 length equals 14 residues. The germline V gene has CDR1 LNHNV and CDR2 YYDKDF (reference sequence). The CDR3 sequence is CATSRRAHTDTQYF. In DNA, the CDR3 is TGTGCCACCAGCAGACGAGCGCACACAGATACGCAGTATTTT.

V is TRBV7-3 and J is TRBJ2-6; D is ambiguous. The CDR3 is 16 residues long. Deletions cut 1 base from V and 6 bases from J, with 13 bases between. The germline gives CDR1 SGHTA, CDR2 FQGTGA. CDR3 DNA sequence: TGTGCCAGCAGCTTAAGCCCAACCTCGATGGCCAACGTCCTGACTTTC. Residues: CASSLSPTSMANVLTF.

The chain uses TRBV4-2 and TRBJ1-5; D may be TRBD1 (6 bases). The CDR3 is 18 residues long. From germline, CDR1 is LGHNA and CDR2 YNFKEQ. V dropped 11 bases and J dropped 0 bases, with 26 bases sitting between them. The CDR3 protein is CAWSAPYREGYSNQPQHF. CDR3 nucleotides: TGTGCCTGGAGTGCGCCATACAGGGAAGGGTATAGCAATCAGCCCCAGCATTTT.

This clonotype turned up a few times. This rearrangement joins TRBV20-1 to TRBJ2-1, with TRBD2 matching 7 bases. Germline lookup yields CDR1 DFQATT and CDR2 SNEGSKA (reference sequence). V shed 3 bases and J 4 bases; nucleotides not matched to a gene: 0. This CDR3 spans 12 amino acids. The CDR3 sequence: CSASGRYNEQFF. The DNA of the CDR3 is TGCAGTGCTAGCGGGAGGTACAATGAGCAGTTCTTC.

The rearrangement uses TRBV5-1 and TRBJ2-1, with 11 bases aligning to TRBD1. Germline V gives CDR1 SGHRS, CDR2 YFSETQ. The CDR3 contains 15 residues. Germline trimming cut 2 bases from V and 10 bases from J; bases unmatched to any gene: 8. CDR3 sequence reads: CASSLSGTGGHEQFF. In DNA, the CDR3 is TGCGCCAGCAGCTTAAGCGGGACAGGGGGACACGAGCAGTTCTTC.

The chain recombines TRBV19 with TRBJ1-5, with a weak D call TRBD1 (5 bases). The CDR3 extends over 16 amino acids. Germline V gives CDR1 LNHDA, CDR2 SQIVND (reference sequence). Between the trimmed V and J ends, which lost 0 bases and 4 bases, there was a span of 13 bases. CDR3 sequence: CASSIDAGQPNQPQHF. The CDR3 DNA is TGTGCCAGTAGTATAGACGCCGGACAACCTAATCAGCCCCAGCATTTT. Based on the CDR3 plus reference TRBV19 and TRBJ1-5, the full variable domain is DGGITQSPKYLFRKEGQNVTLSCEQNLNHDAMYWYRQDPGQGLRLIYYSQIVNDFQKGDIAEGYSVSREKKESFPLTVTSAQKNPTAFYLCASSIDAGQPNQPQHFGDGTRLSIL.

About this clonotype: One base away lies a much larger clone, so this may be a sequencing read error. The V call is TRBV19, the J call TRBJ2-2; no firm D call. Germline CDR1 reads LNHDA; CDR2 reads SQIVND (reference sequence). This CDR3 spans 14 amino acids. V lost 10 bases and J lost 0, with 12 bases in between. In DNA, the CDR3 is TGTGCCACACATCCGAAGTCGAACACCGGGGAGCTGTTTTTT. It is translated as CATHPKSNTGELFF.

The chain recombines TRBV14 with TRBJ1-2; 7 bases are shared with TRBD1. V shed 1 base, J shed 4 bases, and the junction held 6 bases outside the gene matches. Germline assignment: CDR1 SGHDN and CDR2 FVKESK. The length of the CDR3 is 15 residues. The CDR3 coding sequence is TGTGCCAGCAGCCAAGGACAGGGAACCCTCTATGGCTACACCTTC. This translates into CASSQGQGTLYGYTF.

This clonotype was detected only a few times. The genes are TRBV14 and TRBJ2-2; 7 nucleotides agree with TRBD1. The CDR3 length is 14 residues. Germline V CDR1 and CDR2: SGHDN, FVKESK. With 6 bases clipped from V and 7 bases from J, the junction kept 8 bases outside the gene matches. The DNA for the CDR3 is TGTGCCAGCAGTGGTACAGGGGCCGGCGGGGAGCTGTTTTTT. This translates into CASSGTGAGGELFF.

J is TRBJ1-2 and V is TRBV7-2; no clear D gene. The germline gives CDR1 SGHTA, CDR2 FQGNSA. CDR3 size: 17 residues. The V end lost 2 bases, the J end lost 8 bases, and 24 bases lay between the germline ends. The CDR3 loop is CASSLPGQLREEAGYTF. CDR3 sequence (DNA): TGTGCCAGCAGCTTACCTGGTCAGCTTAGGGAGGAAGCCGGCTACACCTTC.

This chain links TRBV6-1 with TRBJ1-1; TRBD1 matches 8 bases. The V segment lost 4 bases and the J segment 1 base; nucleotides outside the gene matches: 5. Germline V gene sequence: CDR1 MNHNS, CDR2 SASEGT. The CDR3 sequence is 15 residues long. CDR3 amino acids: CASSARQGRNTEAFF. The CDR3 bases are TGTGCCAGCAGTGCCCGACAGGGGAGGAACACTGAAGCTTTCTTT.

This clonotype was detected once. V gene TRBV30 combines with J gene TRBJ2-2; D is possibly TRBD2 (5 bases). Trimming removed 4 bases at V and 0 bases at J, with 24 bases between. Germline CDR1 is GTSNPN and CDR2 is SVGIG (reference sequence). The length of the CDR3 is 19 residues. CDR3: CAWNGDVWTPDTNTGELFF. The CDR3 DNA sequence: TGTGCCTGGAATGGTGACGTTTGGACTCCAGACACGAACACCGGGGAGCTGTTTTTT. Using reference TRBV30 and TRBJ2-2 for the parts outside the CDR3, the full variable domain is SQTIHQWPATLVQPVGSPLSLECTVEGTSNPNLYWYRQAAGRGLQLLFYSVGIGQISSEVPQNLSASRPQDRQFILSSKKLLLSDSGFYLCAWNGDVWTPDTNTGELFFGEGSRLTVL.

CDR3 nucleotides: TGTGCCAGCGGCCGGGACTTTACTAGCACAGATACGCAGTATTTT. Residues: CASGRDFTSTDTQYF. The rearrangement links TRBV6-1 to TRBJ2-3; a weak D match, TRBD2 (6 bases). V lost 8 bases, J lost 0 bases, and 15 bases lay in between. The germline V gene encodes CDR1 MNHNS and CDR2 SASEGT. This CDR3 is 15 amino acids long.

The gene calls are TRBV13 and TRBJ2-5; D is unclear. The CDR3 spans 15 residues. Germline CDR1 is PRHDT and CDR2 is FYEKMQ (reference sequence). The V end lost 5 bases, the J end lost 2 bases, and 15 bases lay between the germline ends. The CDR3 DNA follows: TGTGCCAGCAGCCCCACGAGAGAATCTCAAGAGACCCAGTACTTC. Its protein is CASSPTRESQETQYF.

This clonotype has just a few counts. The chain recombines TRBV7-8 with TRBJ2-1; D is possibly TRBD2 (6 bases). Germline V gene data show CDR1 as SGHVS and CDR2 as FQNEAQ. The CDR3 is 15 amino acids. Trimming pared 2 bases from V and 7 bases from J, leaving 15 bases between. The DNA of the CDR3 is TGTGCCAGCAGCTTACCTCTGAAGGCGGGGAATGAGCAGTTCTTC. This codes for CASSLPLKAGNEQFF.

V is TRBV19 and J is TRBJ2-7; 7 bases match TRBD1. Germline V gives CDR1 LNHDA, CDR2 SQIVND (reference sequence). V dropped 8 bases and J dropped 0; count of bases not matched to a gene: 10. CDR3 length: 15 residues. The CDR3 here is CASRITGASSYEQYF. The CDR3 region has the DNA TGTGCCAGTCGCATAACAGGGGCTAGCTCCTACGAGCAGTACTTC.